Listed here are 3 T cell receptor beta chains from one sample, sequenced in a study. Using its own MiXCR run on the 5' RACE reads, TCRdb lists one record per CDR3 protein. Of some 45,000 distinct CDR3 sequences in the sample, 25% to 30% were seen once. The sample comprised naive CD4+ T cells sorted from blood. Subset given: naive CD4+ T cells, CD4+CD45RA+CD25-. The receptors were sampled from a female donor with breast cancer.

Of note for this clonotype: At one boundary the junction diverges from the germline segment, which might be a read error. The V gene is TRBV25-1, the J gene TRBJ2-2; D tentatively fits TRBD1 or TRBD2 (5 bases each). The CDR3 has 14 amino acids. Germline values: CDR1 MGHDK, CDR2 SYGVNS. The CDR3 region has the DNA TGTGCCAGCAGTCTATGGGGGAACACCGGGGAGCTGCTTTTT. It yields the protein CASSLWGNTGELLF. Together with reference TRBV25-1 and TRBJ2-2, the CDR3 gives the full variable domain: EADIYQTPRYLVIGTGKKITLECSQTMGHDKMYWYQQDPGMELHLIHYSYGVNSTEKGDLSSESTVSRIRTEHFPLTLESARPSHTSQYLCASSLWGNTGELLFGEGSRLTVL.

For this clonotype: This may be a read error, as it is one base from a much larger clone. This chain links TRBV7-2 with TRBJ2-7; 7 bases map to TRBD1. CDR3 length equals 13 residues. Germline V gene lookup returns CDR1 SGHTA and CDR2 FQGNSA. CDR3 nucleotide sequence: TGTGCCTGCAGCCCACGGGACAGCTACGAGCAGTACTTC. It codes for CACSPRDSYEQYF.

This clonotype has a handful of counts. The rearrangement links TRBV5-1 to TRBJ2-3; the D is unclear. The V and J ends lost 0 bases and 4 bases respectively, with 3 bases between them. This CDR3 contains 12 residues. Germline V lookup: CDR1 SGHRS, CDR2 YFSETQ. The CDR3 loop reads CASSLAPDTQYF. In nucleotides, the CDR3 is TGCGCCAGCAGCTTGGCCCCAGATACGCAGTATTTT.